These T cell receptor beta chains were read from a single sample in a study of blood T cell repertoires in COVID-19. Sequencing used immunoSEQ multiplex PCR; TCRdb keeps in-frame clones, though not all of them. The sample lists tens of thousands of clones, almost 85% seen once, with 13% to 15% in the top ten. Input material: peripheral blood. Receptors originate from a human donor in a cohort sampled during active COVID-19. The CDR3 runs from the conserved cysteine through the conserved F or W. Each record gives: clone size, V gene, J gene, D gene, CDR3 protein, CDR3 DNA. D genes are given only for firm matches. Some rows mark clone size as missing; the rest say once, few, many or name a class of expanded clone.

.,TRBV11-2,TRBJ2-3,.,CASSSLNTDTQYF,TGTGCCAGCAGCTCCCTAAACACAGATACGCAGTATTTT
few,TRBV6-5,TRBJ2-7,TRBD1,CASTLQGDNEQYF,TGTGCCAGCACATTACAGGGGGACAACGAGCAGTACTTC
.,TRBV28,TRBJ1-1,.,CASGGGAGTEAFF,TGTGCCAGCGGGGGGGGAGCAGGCACTGAAGCTTTCTTT
.,TRBV15,TRBJ1-1,.,CATSRADSNTEAFF,TGTGCCACCAGCAGGGCAGATAGCAACACTGAAGCTTTCTTT
.,TRBV19,TRBJ1-2,.,CASSDRSSNYGYTF,TGTGCCAGTAGCGACAGGTCTTCTAACTATGGCTACACCTTC
.,TRBV12-3/TRBV12-4,TRBJ2-3,TRBD1,CASRPQGDTQYF,TGTGCCAGCAGACCACAGGGGGATACGCAGTATTTT
.,TRBV4-3,TRBJ2-3,TRBD2,CASSQFSGGPISTDTQYF,TGCGCCAGCAGCCAGTTTAGCGGGGGACCTATTAGCACAGATACGCAGTATTTT
.,TRBV19,TRBJ1-2,TRBD1,CASSIGRDREGIVYGYTF,TGTGCCAGTAGTATTGGCCGGGACAGGGAGGGGATAGTGTATGGCTACACCTTC
.,TRBV30,TRBJ2-7,.,CAWSAERAYEQYF,TGTGCCTGGAGTGCAGAGCGTGCCTACGAGCAGTACTTC
once,TRBV27,TRBJ2-1,.,CASSLGSGAYNEQFF,TGTGCCAGCAGTTTAGGGAGCGGTGCTTACAATGAGCAGTTCTTC
.,TRBV5-4,TRBJ1-2,TRBD1,CASRPLGQGYGYTF,TGTGCCAGCAGGCCACTGGGACAGGGGTATGGCTACACCTTC
.,TRBV19,TRBJ2-3,.,CASSMLPGGLTDTQYF,TGTGCCAGTAGTATGCTACCGGGGGGCCTCACAGATACGCAGTATTTT
.,TRBV18,TRBJ2-7,TRBD1,CASARTGEGEQYF,TGTGCCAGTGCAAGGACAGGGGAAGGCGAGCAGTACTTC
.,TRBV5-1,TRBJ2-3,.,CASNHRGLAIDTQYF,TGCGCCAGCAACCATCGCGGGCTTGCCATAGATACGCAGTATTTT
.,TRBV6-5,TRBJ1-2,.,CASSSDRKNGYTF,TGTGCCAGCAGTTCAGACAGGAAGAATGGCTACACCTTC
.,TRBV4-2,TRBJ2-1,TRBD2,CASSQDGGIAGEQFF,TGTGCCAGCAGCCAAGATGGAGGGATAGCGGGAGAGCAGTTCTTC
.,TRBV5-4,TRBJ2-7,TRBD1,CATSRDSLYEQYF,TGTGCCACCTCCAGGGACAGCCTATACGAGCAGTACTTC
.,TRBV27,TRBJ1-1,.,CASSPDLGRVDTEAFF,TGTGCCAGCAGCCCAGACTTGGGCAGGGTGGACACTGAAGCTTTCTTT
.,TRBV3-1/TRBV3-2,TRBJ2-3,TRBD2,CASSRGGGGSTDTQYF,TGTGCCAGCAGCCGCGGCGGGGGGGGTAGCACAGATACGCAGTATTTT
.,TRBV7-2,TRBJ2-3,.,CASSQDYTSTDTQYF,TGTGCCAGCAGCCAAGACTACACTAGCACAGATACGCAGTATTTT
.,TRBV9,TRBJ1-5,.,CASSVGESGNQPQHF,TGTGCCAGCAGCGTTGGGGAGAGTGGCAATCAGCCCCAGCATTTT
.,TRBV5-1,TRBJ1-2,TRBD1,CASGRDSYGYTF,TGCGCCAGCGGTCGGGACAGCTATGGCTACACCTTC